This T cell receptor (beta chain) is drawn from a study of Tregs in tolerant kidney transplant recipients. Generated by immunoSEQ multiplex PCR, the TCRdb table keeps only in-frame clones and is missing some. The sample yields some 65,000 clones, 84% seen once. V shed 0 bases and J shed 0 bases, with 12 bases lying between them. In germline, CDR1 is SGHNT, CDR2 YYREEE (reference sequence). CDR3 length: 17 residues. General observations from the study: Few patients were studied, so findings need validation in larger groups. Tregs expanded with activated donor B cells seemed most donor-specific.

To note about this clone: Antigen: not known.

The origin of this receptor is a human donor in good health. The sequencing input was CD4+ T cells from blood. This chain connects TRBV5-4 to TRBJ2-2; TRBD2 is a possible D gene (5 bases). This CDR3 reads CASSLGLLASNTGELFF. CDR3 nucleotide sequence: TGTGCCAGCAGCTTGGGTCTCCTAGCTTCGAACACCGGGGAGCTGTTTTTT.